The 14 T cell receptor beta chains in this list originate from one sample, sequenced in a study of T cell changes during pregnancy in multiple sclerosis. Clones were sequenced by immunoSEQ multiplex PCR, and TCRdb holds only the in-frame ones, with some missing. The sample carries some 19,000 clones, 88% recorded once. Source: CD8+ T cells from peripheral blood mononuclear cells, taken after pregnancy. The receptors were sampled from a female donor in good health, enrolled as a control in a pregnancy study.

The chain uses TRBV13 and TRBJ2-1; 8 positions agree with TRBD1. V shed 6 bases, J shed 0 bases, and the junction held 4 bases outside the gene matches. Germline V gene sequence: CDR1 PRHDT, CDR2 FYEKMQ (reference sequence). The CDR3 length is 15 residues. In nucleotides, the CDR3 is TGTGCCAGCAGACAAACAGGGGGCTCCTACAATGAGCAGTTCTTC. It is translated as CASRQTGGSYNEQFF.

The rearrangement joins TRBV4-1 to TRBJ2-2; TRBD1 matches 9 bases. V lost 4 bases, J lost 6 bases, and 12 bases stayed unmatched. This CDR3 is built from 17 residues. Germline CDR1 and CDR2: MGHRA and YSYEKL. CDR3 nucleotides: TGCGCCAGCAGCCCCCCTCCGGGACAGGGAATGCCCGGGGAGCTGTTTTTT. The encoded protein is CASSPPPGQGMPGELFF.

The chain couples TRBV12-5 to TRBJ2-2; tentative D call: TRBD1 (5 bases). Deletions cut 4 bases from V and 5 bases from J, with 11 bases between. Germline-derived CDR1 and CDR2 are LGHNT and FRNRAP. There are 14 residues in the CDR3. The CDR3 loop reads CASGSDTLTGELFF. The CDR3 DNA follows: TGTGCTAGTGGTTCGGACACCCTTACCGGGGAGCTGTTTTTT.

This chain joins TRBV23-1 and TRBJ2-7; D is uncertain. TRBV23-1 falls under the ORF class, with uncertain function. CDR3 size: 15 residues. Trimming took 4 bases from V and 3 from J, leaving 16 bases between them. The CDR3 region has the DNA TGCGCCAGCAGTCCCACGCCTAGGAATCACTACGAGCAGTACTTC. Protein: CASSPTPRNHYEQYF.

This clone was seen more than once but under ten times. This chain uses TRBV2 with TRBJ1-1, with D possibly being TRBD1 (6 bases). Germline assignment: CDR1 SNHLY and CDR2 FYNNEI. The CDR3 length is 12 residues. V was pared by 9 bases and J by 4 bases, with 12 bases between. CDR3 region: CARTRGGTEAFF. CDR3 bases: TGTGCCAGGACTAGGGGGGGCACTGAAGCTTTCTTT.

This clone showed up just once. The chain is built from TRBV23-1 and TRBJ1-2; D gene ambiguous. TRBV23-1 is an ORF, and what it does is uncertain. Between the trimmed V and J ends, which lost 6 bases and 2 bases, there was a span of 13 bases. This CDR3 contains 14 residues. The chain's CDR3 is CASSPGGENYGYTF. CDR3 nucleotides: TGCGCCAGCAGCCCCGGCGGGGAAAACTATGGCTACACCTTC.

The V and J genes are TRBV15 and TRBJ2-5; 10 positions match TRBD2. The J segment lost 2 bases and the V segment lost 3 bases, leaving 3 bases of the junction unmatched. Germline V CDR1 and CDR2: LNHNV, YYDKDF (reference sequence). This CDR3 is built from 15 residues. CDR3 sequence (DNA): TGTGCCACCAGCAGGCAGCGGGGGGGTCAAGAGACCCAGTACTTC. Translation: CATSRQRGGQETQYF.

This chain connects TRBV7-9 to TRBJ2-1; 7 nucleotides line up with TRBD2. This CDR3 region has 16 residues. V lost 1 base, J lost 4 bases, and 7 bases stayed unmatched. Germline CDR1 reads SEHNR; CDR2 reads FQNEAQ (reference sequence). The CDR3 here is CASSLGWSGGYNEQFF. CDR3 coding DNA: TGTGCCAGCAGCTTAGGTTGGTCGGGGGGTTACAATGAGCAGTTCTTC.

The chain recombines TRBV19 with TRBJ1-2; the D gene is possibly TRBD1 (6 bases). In germline, CDR1 is LNHDA, CDR2 SQIVND (reference sequence). This CDR3 is built from 12 residues. Trimming pared 4 bases from V and 4 bases from J, leaving 7 bases between. CDR3 in amino acids: CASSTTGYGYTF. The CDR3, as DNA: TGTGCCAGTAGTACGACAGGCTATGGCTACACCTTC.

This clone has a single count. One junction end disagrees with the germline gene, perhaps due to a read error. The chain uses TRBV6-4 and TRBJ1-1; D not certain. Germline values: CDR1 MRHNA, CDR2 SNTAGT. This CDR3 comprises 13 residues. CDR3 region: CASSASENSEAFF. CDR3 coding DNA: TGTGCCAGCAGTGCCTCGGAAAACAGTGAAGCTTTCTTT.

The chain has TRBV19 and TRBJ2-1, with 11 bases lining up with TRBD2. This CDR3 contains 18 residues. With V trimmed by 0 bases and J by 2 bases, 6 bases remained unmatched. CDR1 is LNHDA and CDR2 is SQIVND in the germline V gene (reference sequence). For the CDR3, the DNA is TGTGCCAGTAGTATAGAAGGGACTAGCGGCCACCCCTACAATGAGCAGTTCTTC. It translates to CASSIEGTSGHPYNEQFF.

This chain links TRBV9 with TRBJ2-5; 7 bases are a match to TRBD1. Trimming at V came to 3 bases and at J to 0 bases, leaving 11 bases not matched to a gene. Germline V lookup: CDR1 SGDLS, CDR2 YYNGEE. This CDR3 region has 17 residues. CDR3 residues: CASSATDQGEYQETQYF. The CDR3 nucleotides read TGTGCCAGCAGCGCGACGGATCAGGGGGAGTACCAAGAGACCCAGTACTTC.

The gene calls are TRBV6-6 and TRBJ2-7; tentative D call: TRBD1 (5 bases). This CDR3 contains 16 residues. Trimming removed 6 bases at V and 2 bases at J, with 20 bases between. Germline assignment: CDR1 MNHNY and CDR2 SVGAGI (reference sequence). CDR3: CASRPLGQDRTYEQYF. The CDR3 nucleotides read TGTGCCAGCAGGCCCCTGGGGCAGGATCGAACCTACGAGCAGTACTTC.

This chain connects TRBV7-2 to TRBJ2-4; possibly TRBD2 for D (5 bases). Germline V gene sequence: CDR1 SGHTA, CDR2 FQGNSA. The CDR3 is 16 amino acids. The V gene lost 0 bases and the J gene lost 1 base, with 10 bases spanning the gap. CDR3 sequence reads: CASSLARVGAKNIQYF. The CDR3 DNA follows: TGTGCCAGCAGCTTAGCGAGGGTTGGCGCCAAAAACATTCAGTACTTC.